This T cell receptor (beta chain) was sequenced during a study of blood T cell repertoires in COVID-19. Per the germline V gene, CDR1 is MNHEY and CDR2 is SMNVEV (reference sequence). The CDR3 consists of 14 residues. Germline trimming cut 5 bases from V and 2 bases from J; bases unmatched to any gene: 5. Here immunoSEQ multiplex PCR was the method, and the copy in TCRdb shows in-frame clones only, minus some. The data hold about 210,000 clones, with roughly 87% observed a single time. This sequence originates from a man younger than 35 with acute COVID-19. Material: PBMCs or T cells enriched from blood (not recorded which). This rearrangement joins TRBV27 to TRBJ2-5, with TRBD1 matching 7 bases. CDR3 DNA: TGTGCCAGCAGTCCCCGGACAGGACAAGAGACCCAGTACTTC. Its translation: CASSPRTGQETQYF.